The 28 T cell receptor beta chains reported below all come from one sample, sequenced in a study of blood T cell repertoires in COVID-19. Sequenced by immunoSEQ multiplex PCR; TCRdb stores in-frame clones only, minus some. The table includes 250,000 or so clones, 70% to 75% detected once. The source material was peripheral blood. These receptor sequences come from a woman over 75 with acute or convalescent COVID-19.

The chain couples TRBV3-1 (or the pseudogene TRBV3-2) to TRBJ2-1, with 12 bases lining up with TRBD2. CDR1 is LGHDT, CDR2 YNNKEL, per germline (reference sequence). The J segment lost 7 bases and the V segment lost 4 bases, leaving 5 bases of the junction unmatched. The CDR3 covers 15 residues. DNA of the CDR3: TGTGCCAGCAGCCTTGGACTAGCGGGGTTAAATGAGCAGTTCTTC. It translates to CASSLGLAGLNEQFF.

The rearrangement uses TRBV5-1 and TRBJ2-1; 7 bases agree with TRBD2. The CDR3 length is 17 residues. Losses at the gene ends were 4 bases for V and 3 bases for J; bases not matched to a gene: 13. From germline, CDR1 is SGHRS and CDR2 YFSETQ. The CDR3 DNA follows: TGCGCCAGCAGCCCAACTAGCGTGGGGATCGGCTACAATGAGCAGTTCTTC. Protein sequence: CASSPTSVGIGYNEQFF.

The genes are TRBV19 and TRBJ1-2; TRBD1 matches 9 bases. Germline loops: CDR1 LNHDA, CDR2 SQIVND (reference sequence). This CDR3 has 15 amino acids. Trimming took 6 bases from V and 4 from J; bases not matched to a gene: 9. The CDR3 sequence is CASRQGTGRPYGYTF. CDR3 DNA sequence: TGTGCCAGTAGACAGGGGACAGGGAGGCCCTATGGCTACACCTTC.

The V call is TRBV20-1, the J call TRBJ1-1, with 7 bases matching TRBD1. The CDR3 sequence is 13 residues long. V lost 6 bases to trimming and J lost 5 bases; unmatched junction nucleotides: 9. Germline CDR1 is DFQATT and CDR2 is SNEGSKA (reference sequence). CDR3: CSASNRGWTEAFF. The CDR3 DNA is TGCAGTGCGAGTAACAGGGGTTGGACTGAAGCTTTCTTT.

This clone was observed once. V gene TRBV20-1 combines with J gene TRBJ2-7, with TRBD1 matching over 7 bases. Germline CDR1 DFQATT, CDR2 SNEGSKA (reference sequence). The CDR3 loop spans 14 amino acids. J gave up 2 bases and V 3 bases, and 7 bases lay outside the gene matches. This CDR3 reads CSASQPGQPYEQYF. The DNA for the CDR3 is TGCAGTGCTAGTCAACCGGGACAGCCCTACGAGCAGTACTTC.

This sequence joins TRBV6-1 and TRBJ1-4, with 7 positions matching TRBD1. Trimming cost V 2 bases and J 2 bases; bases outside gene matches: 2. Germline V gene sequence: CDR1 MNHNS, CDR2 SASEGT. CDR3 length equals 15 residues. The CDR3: CASSEQTGTNEKLFF. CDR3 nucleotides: TGTGCCAGCAGTGAACAGACAGGGACTAATGAAAAACTGTTTTTT.

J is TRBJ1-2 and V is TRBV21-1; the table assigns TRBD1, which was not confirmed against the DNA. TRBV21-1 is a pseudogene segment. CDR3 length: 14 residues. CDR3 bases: TGTGCCAGCAGCAAAGGAACAGGGGTCTGTGGCTACACCTTC. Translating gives CASSKGTGVCGYTF.

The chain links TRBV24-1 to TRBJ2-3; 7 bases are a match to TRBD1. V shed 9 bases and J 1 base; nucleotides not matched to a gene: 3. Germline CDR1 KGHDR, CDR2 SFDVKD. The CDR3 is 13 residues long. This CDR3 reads CATGQDGTDTQYF. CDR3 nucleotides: TGTGCCACCGGACAGGACGGCACAGATACGCAGTATTTT.

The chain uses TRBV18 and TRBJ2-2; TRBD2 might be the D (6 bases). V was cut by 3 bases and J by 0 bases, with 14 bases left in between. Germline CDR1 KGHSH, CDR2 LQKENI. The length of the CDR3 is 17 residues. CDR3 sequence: CASSPRRGTANTGELFF. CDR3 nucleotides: TGTGCCAGCTCACCTCGGCGGGGCACCGCGAACACCGGGGAGCTGTTTTTT.

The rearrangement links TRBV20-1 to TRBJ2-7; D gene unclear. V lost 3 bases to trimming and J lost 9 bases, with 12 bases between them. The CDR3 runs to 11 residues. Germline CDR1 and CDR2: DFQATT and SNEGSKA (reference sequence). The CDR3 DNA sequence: TGCAGTGCTAGTGAGGCCCCGGGGCAGTACTTC. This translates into CSASEAPGQYF.

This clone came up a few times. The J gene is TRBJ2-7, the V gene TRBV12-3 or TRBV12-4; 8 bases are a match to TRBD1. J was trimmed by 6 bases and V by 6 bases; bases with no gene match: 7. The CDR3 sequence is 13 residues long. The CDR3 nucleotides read TGTGCCAGCAGGACAGGGGCGTTCGGCGAGCAGTACTTC. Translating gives CASRTGAFGEQYF.

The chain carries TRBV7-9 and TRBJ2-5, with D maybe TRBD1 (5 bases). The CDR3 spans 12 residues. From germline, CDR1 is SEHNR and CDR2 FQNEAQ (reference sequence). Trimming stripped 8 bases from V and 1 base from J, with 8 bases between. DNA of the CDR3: TGTGCCAGCGAACAGGTCCAAGAGACCCAGTACTTC. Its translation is CASEQVQETQYF. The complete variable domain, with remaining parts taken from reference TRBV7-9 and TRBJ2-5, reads DTGVSQNPRHKITKRGQNVTFRCDPISEHNRLYWYRQTLGQGPEFLTYFQNEAQLEKSRLLSDRFSAERPKGSFSTLEIQRTEQGDSAMYLCASEQVQETQYFGPGTRLLVL.

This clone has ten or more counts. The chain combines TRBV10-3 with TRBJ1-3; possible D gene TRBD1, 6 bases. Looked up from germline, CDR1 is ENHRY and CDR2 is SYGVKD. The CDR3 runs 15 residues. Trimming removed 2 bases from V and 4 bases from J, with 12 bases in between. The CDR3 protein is CAISEQQGPGNTIYF. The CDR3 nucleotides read TGTGCCATCAGTGAGCAACAGGGTCCGGGAAACACCATATATTTT.

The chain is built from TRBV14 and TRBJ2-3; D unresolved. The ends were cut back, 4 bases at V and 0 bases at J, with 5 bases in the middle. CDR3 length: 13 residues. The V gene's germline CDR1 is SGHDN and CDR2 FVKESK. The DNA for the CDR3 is TGTGCCAGCAGCCTGCGGAGCACAGATACGCAGTATTTT. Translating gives CASSLRSTDTQYF.

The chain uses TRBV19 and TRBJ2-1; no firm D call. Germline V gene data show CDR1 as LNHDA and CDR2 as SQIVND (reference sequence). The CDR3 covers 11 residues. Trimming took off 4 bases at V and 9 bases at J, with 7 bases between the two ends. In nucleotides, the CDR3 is TGTGCCAGTAGTAACTCGATTGAGCAGTTCTTC. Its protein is CASSNSIEQFF.

The CDR3 spells CASSIDTDSPLHF. The CDR3 DNA follows: TGTGCCAGTAGTATTGACACCGATTCACCCCTCCACTTT. V is TRBV19 and J is TRBJ1-6, with no clear D. V lost 3 bases to trimming and J lost 8 bases, with 8 bases between them. CDR3 length: 13 amino acids. Germline V gene sequence: CDR1 LNHDA, CDR2 SQIVND (reference sequence).

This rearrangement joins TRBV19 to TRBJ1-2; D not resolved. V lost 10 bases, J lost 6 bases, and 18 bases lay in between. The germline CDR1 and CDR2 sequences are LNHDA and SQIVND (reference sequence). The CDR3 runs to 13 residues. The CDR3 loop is CATRSGFVDGYTF. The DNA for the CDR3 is TGTGCCACCCGCAGCGGGTTTGTGGATGGCTACACCTTC.

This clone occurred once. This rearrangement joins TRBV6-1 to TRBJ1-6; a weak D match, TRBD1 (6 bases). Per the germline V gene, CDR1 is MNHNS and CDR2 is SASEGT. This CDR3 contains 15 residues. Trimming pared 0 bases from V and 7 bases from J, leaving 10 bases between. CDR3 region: CASSEAQGGNSPLHF. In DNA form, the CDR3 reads TGTGCCAGCAGTGAAGCACAGGGTGGCAATTCACCCCTCCACTTT.

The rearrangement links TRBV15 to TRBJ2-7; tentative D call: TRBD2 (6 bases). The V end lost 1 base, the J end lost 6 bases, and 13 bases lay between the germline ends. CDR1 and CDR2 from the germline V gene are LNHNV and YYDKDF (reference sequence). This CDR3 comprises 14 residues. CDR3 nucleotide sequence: TGTGCCACCAGCAGAGGCGGAGGGTCCGGCGAGCAGTACTTC. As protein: CATSRGGGSGEQYF.

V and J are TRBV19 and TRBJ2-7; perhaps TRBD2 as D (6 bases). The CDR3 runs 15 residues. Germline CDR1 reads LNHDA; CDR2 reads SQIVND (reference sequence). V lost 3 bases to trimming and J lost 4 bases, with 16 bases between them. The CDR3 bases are TGTGCCAGTAGTATGACGGGGGTGGGAGTTTACGAGCAGTACTTC. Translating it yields CASSMTGVGVYEQYF.

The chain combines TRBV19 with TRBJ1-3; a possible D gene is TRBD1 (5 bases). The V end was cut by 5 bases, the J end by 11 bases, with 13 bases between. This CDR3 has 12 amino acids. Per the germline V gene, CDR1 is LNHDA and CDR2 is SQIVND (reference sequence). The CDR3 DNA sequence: TGTGCCAGTAGTGAAGCCCAGGGTCCCATATATTTT. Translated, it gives CASSEAQGPIYF. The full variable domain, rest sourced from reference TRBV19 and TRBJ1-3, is DGGITQSPKYLFRKEGQNVTLSCEQNLNHDAMYWYRQDPGQGLRLIYYSQIVNDFQKGDIAEGYSVSREKKESFPLTVTSAQKNPTAFYLCASSEAQGPIYFGEGSWLTVV.

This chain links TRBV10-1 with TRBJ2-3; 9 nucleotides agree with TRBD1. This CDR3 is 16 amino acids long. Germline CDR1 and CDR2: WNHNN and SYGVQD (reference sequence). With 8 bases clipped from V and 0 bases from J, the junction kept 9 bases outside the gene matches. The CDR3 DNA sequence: TGCGCCAGCTCGGACAGGGGACACCCTAGCACAGATACGCAGTATTTT. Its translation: CASSDRGHPSTDTQYF.

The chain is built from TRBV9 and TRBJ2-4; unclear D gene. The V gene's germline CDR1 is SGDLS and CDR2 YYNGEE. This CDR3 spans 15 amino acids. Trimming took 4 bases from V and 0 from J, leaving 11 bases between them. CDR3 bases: TGTGCCAGCAGCCCAGATCGGGTAGCCAAAAACATTCAGTACTTC. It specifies CASSPDRVAKNIQYF.

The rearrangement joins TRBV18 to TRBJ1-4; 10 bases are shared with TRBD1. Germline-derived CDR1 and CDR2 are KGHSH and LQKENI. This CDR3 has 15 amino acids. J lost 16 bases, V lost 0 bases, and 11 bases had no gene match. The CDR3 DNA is TGTGCCAGCTCACCACCGCTGACAGGGGGCGGGAGACAGTTTTTT. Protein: CASSPPLTGGGRQFF. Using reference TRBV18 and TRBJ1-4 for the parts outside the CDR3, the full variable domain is NAGVMQNPRHLVRRRGQEARLRCSPMKGHSHVYWYRQLPEEGLKFMVYLQKENIIDESGMPKERFSAEFPKEGPSILRIQQVVRGDSAAYFCASSPPLTGGGRQFFGSGTQLSVL.

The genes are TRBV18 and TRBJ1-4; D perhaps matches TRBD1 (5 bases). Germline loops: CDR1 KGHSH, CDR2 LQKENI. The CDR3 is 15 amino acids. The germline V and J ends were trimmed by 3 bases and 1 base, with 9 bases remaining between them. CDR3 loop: CASSPRGGTNEKLFF. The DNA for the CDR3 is TGTGCCAGCTCACCCCGCGGGGGAACTAATGAAAAACTGTTTTTT.

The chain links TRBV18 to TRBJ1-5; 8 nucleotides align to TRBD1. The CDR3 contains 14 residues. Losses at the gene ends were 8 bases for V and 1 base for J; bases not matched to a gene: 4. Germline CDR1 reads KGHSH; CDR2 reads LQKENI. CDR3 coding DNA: TGTGCCAGCCGGACAGGGTTGAGCAATCAGCCCCAGCATTTT. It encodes CASRTGLSNQPQHF.

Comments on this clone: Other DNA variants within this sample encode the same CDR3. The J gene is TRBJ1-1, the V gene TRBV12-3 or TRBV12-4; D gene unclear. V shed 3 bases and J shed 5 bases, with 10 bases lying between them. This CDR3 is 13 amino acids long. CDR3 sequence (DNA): TGTGCCAGCAGTTTTTGGGGAGGAACTGAAGCTTTCTTT. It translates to CASSFWGGTEAFF.

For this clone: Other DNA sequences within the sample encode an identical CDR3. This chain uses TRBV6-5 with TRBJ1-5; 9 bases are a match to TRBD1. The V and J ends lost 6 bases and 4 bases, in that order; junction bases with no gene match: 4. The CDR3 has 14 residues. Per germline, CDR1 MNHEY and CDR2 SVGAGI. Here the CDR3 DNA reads TGTGCCAGCAGGGACAGGGGTGGGAATCAGCCCCAGCATTTT. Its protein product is CASRDRGGNQPQHF.